The rows below give T cell receptor beta chains drawn from one sample of a study of T cells in Graves' hyperthyroidism and ophthalmopathy. TCRdb called the multiplex PCR reads again in MiXCR, with one record for every CDR3 protein. The data show 250,000 or so distinct CDR3 sequences, about 15% seen once. The sample was blood. These TCRs come from a woman aged 35 to 49 with Graves' hyperthyroidism that later progressed to Graves' ophthalmopathy. Both conserved end residues are part of each CDR3. A D gene is named only where the DNA matches it firmly. Part of the rows lack a size; the others show once, few, many or a class for expanded clones.

TRBV5-8	TRBJ2-3	many	NA	TGTGCCAGCAGTTCGGGGGTTAGCACAGATACGCAGTATTTT	CASSSGVSTDTQYF
TRBV5-1	TRBJ2-3	many	TRBD2	TGCGCCAGTAGACTAGCGGGCCTGGACACAGATACGCAGTATTTT	CASRLAGLDTDTQYF
TRBV7-6	TRBJ2-5	many	NA	TGTGCCAGCAGCTTAGGTCGGGGCTCGTCCGCAGAGACCCAGTACTTC	CASSLGRGSSAETQYF
TRBV7-3	TRBJ2-2	few	NA	TGTGCCAGCAGCTTAAGGGCCGATCGCGGGGAGCTGTTTTTT	CASSLRADRGELFF
TRBV4-1	TRBJ1-4	NA	NA	TGCGCCAGCAGCCTACTGGGTGGGGGAGCGGGTGAAAAACTGTTTTTT	CASSLLGGGAGEKLFF
TRBV13	TRBJ2-5	many	NA	TGTGCCAGCAGCTTATACAGGAACGGCGAGACCCAGTACTTC	CASSLYRNGETQYF
TRBV10-3	TRBJ2-1	many	NA	TGTGCCATCAGTGAAAGGGAGGCCGACAATGAGCAGTTCTTC	CAISEREADNEQFF
TRBV28	TRBJ2-7	many	TRBD1	TGTGCCAGCAGCTCCCTGTCCGGGACAGGGGTGCCCAGGGAGCAGTACTTC	CASSSLSGTGVPREQYF
TRBV20-1	TRBJ1-1	NA	NA	TGCAGTGCTAGAGAAGATGGGAACACTGAAGCTTTCTTT	CSAREDGNTEAFF
TRBV28	TRBJ2-2	many	NA	TGTGCCAGCAGTTTATACGGGTGGATCGGGGAGCTGTTTTTT	CASSLYGWIGELFF
TRBV13	TRBJ2-7	many	NA	TGTGCCAGCAGTTCCGCCCCTGGCGGAGCCTACGAGCAGTACTTC	CASSSAPGGAYEQYF
TRBV9	TRBJ2-2	NA	NA	TGTGCCAGCAGCCAGGACCGAGTCAACACCGGGGAGCTGTTTTTT	CASSQDRVNTGELFF
TRBV18	TRBJ2-1	many	TRBD1	TGTGCCAGCCACACTATTCTTCGGGACAGATACAATGAGCAGTTCTTC	CASHTILRDRYNEQFF
TRBV7-8	TRBJ1-4	many	NA	TGTGCCAGCAGCTTGGGTGGAGGCCGAAACGAAAAACTGTTTTTT	CASSLGGGRNEKLFF
TRBV12-3/TRBV12-4	TRBJ1-3	many	NA	TGTGCCAGCAACATGAAGGAGTCTGGAAACACCATATATTTT	CASNMKESGNTIYF
TRBV9	TRBJ2-3	NA	NA	TGTGCCAGCAGCGGGGTCGCAGATACGCAGTATTTT	CASSGVADTQYF
TRBV28	TRBJ1-1	many	TRBD1	TGTGCCAGCAGTTTGGGCCCCTTGGGACAGGGGGCATCAGCTTTCTTT	CASSLGPLGQGASAFF
TRBV3-1	TRBJ2-7	many	TRBD1	TGTGCCAGCAGCCAATGGGGACAGGGCGGGGTGGACTACGAGCAGTACTTC	CASSQWGQGGVDYEQYF
TRBV20-1	TRBJ1-5	many	NA	TGCAGTGCTAGCGATGGTCAGCCCCAGCATTTT	CSASDGQPQHF
TRBV28	TRBJ1-5	many	NA	TGTGCCAGCAGTTGGTCAGAGAAGGGGCTGAATAGCAATCAGCCCCAGCATTTT	CASSWSEKGLNSNQPQHF
TRBV28	TRBJ1-2	many	TRBD1	TGTGCCAGCAGTCCCATCCATTCCCGGGACAGCTATGGCTACACCTTC	CASSPIHSRDSYGYTF
TRBV7-9	TRBJ1-1	few	TRBD1	TGTGCCAGCAGCTTAGGGGTGGCAGGGGGCACTGAAGCTTTCTTT	CASSLGVAGGTEAFF
TRBV27	TRBJ2-3	many	NA	TGTGCCAGTTCTTACCGGGGTTTGGCAGATACGCAGTATTTT	CASSYRGLADTQYF
TRBV12-3/TRBV12-4	TRBJ1-1	many	TRBD1	TGTGCCAGCAGTTCCAGGGGGCCGGACACTGAAGCTTTCTTT	CASSSRGPDTEAFF
TRBV6-2/TRBV6-3	TRBJ1-5	few	NA	TGTGCCAGCAGAAAATCCTTTGTTGGCAGACGGATAGAAGCCAATCAGCCCCAGCATTTT	CASRKSFVGRRIEANQPQHF
TRBV9	TRBJ2-6	few	NA	TGTGCCAGCAGCGTAGACGGGACCTCTGGGGCCAACGTCCTGACTTTC	CASSVDGTSGANVLTF
TRBV20-1	TRBJ1-2	many	NA	TGCAGTGCTCCCGGAGGGGCAGGGCGGTTAGATGGCTACACCTTC	CSAPGGAGRLDGYTF
TRBV19	TRBJ2-1	many	NA	TGTGCCAGTAGTATAGTGGGGAGCAATGAGCAGTTCTTC	CASSIVGSNEQFF
TRBV19	TRBJ2-7	few	TRBD1	TGTGCCAGTAGTACCCGGGACAGCTGGGAGCAGTACTTC	CASSTRDSWEQYF
TRBV28	TRBJ1-6	many	NA	TGTGCCAGCAGTTCAGGACAGCTCCAAGATTCACCCCTCCACTTT	CASSSGQLQDSPLHF
TRBV12-3/TRBV12-4	TRBJ1-3	NA	NA	TGTGCGAGCGGGGCGGGAATCACCATATATTTT	CASGAGITIYF
TRBV5-6	TRBJ2-5	many	NA	TGTGCCAGCAGCTTGCCGGCACACCAAGAGACCCAGTACTTC	CASSLPAHQETQYF
TRBV5-6	TRBJ2-7	few	NA	TGTGCCAGCAGCTTGTTTAGGAGGAACGAGCAGTACTTC	CASSLFRRNEQYF
TRBV9	TRBJ1-2	many	NA	TGTGCCAGCAGCGCCGGCAGTAACTATGGCTACACCTTC	CASSAGSNYGYTF
TRBV6-1	TRBJ2-7	few	NA	TGTGCCAGCCAGAACAGTTTCTACGAGCAGTACTTC	CASQNSFYEQYF
TRBV7-2	TRBJ2-5	NA	TRBD2	TGTGCCAGCAGCAGGACTAGCGGGCGGGAGACCCAGTACTTC	CASSRTSGRETQYF
TRBV7-2	TRBJ1-2	many	NA	TGTGCCAGCAGCTTAGGCACACACAGAGATGGCTACACCTTC	CASSLGTHRDGYTF
TRBV12-3/TRBV12-4	TRBJ1-1	NA	TRBD1	TGTGCCAGCAGTTTAGACAGGGGTGAAGCTTTCTTT	CASSLDRGEAFF
TRBV4-1	TRBJ1-6	many	NA	TGCGCCAGCAGCCAAATTGTGGCAGAGCCCATTTGGTCACCCCTCCACTTT	CASSQIVAEPIWSPLHF
TRBV2	TRBJ2-1	once	TRBD2	TGTGCCAGCAGTGAAGAACTAGCGGAGTACAATGAGCAGTTCTTC	CASSEELAEYNEQFF
TRBV3-1	TRBJ2-2	NA	TRBD2	TGTGCCAGCAGCCAAGGAGCGGGAGCAAGGTTCGGGGAGCTGTTTTTT	CASSQGAGARFGELFF
TRBV12-3/TRBV12-4	TRBJ2-5	many	NA	TGTGCCAGCACTTTTTGGGGGATACAAGAGACCCAGTACTTC	CASTFWGIQETQYF
TRBV12-3/TRBV12-4	TRBJ2-5	many	NA	TGTGCCAGCAGTGGTTCCTATCAAGGAGAGACCCAGTACTTC	CASSGSYQGETQYF
TRBV5-6	TRBJ2-6	few	NA	TGTGCCAGCAGCGGGGGACCAAACCTCTCTGGGGCCAACGTCCTGACTTTC	CASSGGPNLSGANVLTF
TRBV19	TRBJ1-1	many	NA	TGTGCCAGTAGTGTGGGGGGCCCGAACACTGAAGCTTTCTTT	CASSVGGPNTEAFF
TRBV18	TRBJ1-5	NA	NA	TGTGCCAGCTCACCATTGGGGCAGGGTAATCAGCCCCAGCATTTT	CASSPLGQGNQPQHF